A single sample gave rise to the 2 T cell receptor beta chains below, sequenced in a study of CD8 T cells in ankylosing spondylitis. TCRdb fed the 5' RACE reads into MiXCR, producing one record per CDR3 protein. The table has about 140,000 distinct CDR3 sequences, 30% to 35% seen once. Source material: synovial fluid, either unsorted or a sorted T cell fraction (not recorded which). The receptors were gathered from a male donor with ankylosing spondylitis.

The gene calls are TRBV10-3 and TRBJ1-5; D perhaps matches TRBD1 (5 bases). V lost 8 bases and J lost 0, with 8 bases in between. Per germline, CDR1 ENHRY and CDR2 SYGVKD. CDR3 length equals 13 residues. The CDR3 nucleotides are TGTGCCATCGGGGACGGTAGCAATCAGCCCCAGCATTTT. Its translation is CAIGDGSNQPQHF.

This clonotype was picked up one time. V usage is TRBV12-3 or TRBV12-4 and J usage is TRBJ1-2; 7 bases fit TRBD1. The CDR3 is 15 residues long. With V trimmed by 6 bases and J by 4 bases, 11 bases remained unmatched. Here the CDR3 DNA reads TGTGCCAGCAGGCGAGACAGGGAGGGGATCTATGGCTACACCTTC. The encoded protein is CASRRDREGIYGYTF.